These T cell receptor beta chains were read from a single sample in a study of cytomegalovirus exposure and HLA in healthy donors. Using immunoSEQ multiplex PCR, the repertoire was profiled, and TCRdb retains in-frame clones only, with some absent. The data show 120,000 or so clones, roughly 84% seen once. The material sequenced was PBMCs. All receptors come from a woman in her twenties or thirties in good health and CMV-seronegative. Each CDR3 is given with its conserved first and last residue. The order of the fields is D gene, clone size, V gene, J gene, CDR3 DNA, CDR3 protein. D genes are given only for firm matches. Clone size is not always given. Where it is, it says once, few, many or a class for expanded clones.

>TRBD1|-|TRBV6-4|TRBJ2-1
TGTGCCAGCAGTGACTCGAACAGGGGGCTAGTCGATGAGCAGTTCTTC
CASSDSNRGLVDEQFF
>TRBD1|-|TRBV7-2|TRBJ2-7
TGTGCCAGCAGCCAGGGGGAGTGGCAGTACTTC
CASSQGEWQYF
>-|-|TRBV9|TRBJ1-2
TGTGCCAGCAGCGCCCGTGATGCTGGGGCGCACGGCTACACCTTC
CASSARDAGAHGYTF
>TRBD1|-|TRBV9|TRBJ2-5
TGTGCCAGCAGCGTACTGGGACAGGGGGGGGTAGAGACCCAGTACTTC
CASSVLGQGGVETQYF
>-|-|TRBV7-2|TRBJ1-2
TGTGCCAGCAGCCCGGGTTACGGCTTAGGCCATGGCTACACCTTC
CASSPGYGLGHGYTF
>-|-|TRBV6-5|TRBJ2-7
TGTGCCAGCAGTTTGGACGGGAGCTCCTACGAGCAGTACTTC
CASSLDGSSYEQYF
>-|-|TRBV10-3|TRBJ2-5
TGTGCCATCAGTGAGGAGCCACCGGAGAGACAGGAGACCCAGTACTTC
CAISEEPPERQETQYF
>TRBD1|once|TRBV18|TRBJ2-4
TGTGCCAGCTCACCAGATCCAGGACAGGGATTAAGGCGGCCTGACATTCAGTACTTC
CASSPDPGQGLRRPDIQYF
>-|-|TRBV4-1|TRBJ1-6
TGCGCCAGCAGCCAAGAATTGCACAGGCTCTATAATTCACCCCTCCACTTT
CASSQELHRLYNSPLHF
>TRBD2|-|TRBV30|TRBJ2-7
TGTGCCTGGAGCCCCCCGGGGGGGACCGAGCAGTACTTC
CAWSPPGGTEQYF
>-|-|TRBV15|TRBJ1-1
TGTGCCACCAGCCTCAGGGATAGGAACACTGAAGCTTTCTTT
CATSLRDRNTEAFF